Below are 8 T cell receptor beta chains sequenced from a single sample in a study of cytomegalovirus exposure and HLA in healthy donors. PCR involved 60 Vbeta and 13 Jbeta primers. The data were produced by immunoSEQ multiplex PCR, yet TCRdb's version contains in-frame clones alone and is incomplete. Seen here are about 120,000 clones, about 81% observed once, and the top ten hold approximately 2%. Sequencing input: PBMCs. Source of these receptors: a man aged 40-55 years in good health and CMV-seronegative.

The chain carries TRBV18 and TRBJ2-5; 10 nucleotides line up with TRBD1. The V and J ends lost 3 bases and 1 base, in that order; junction bases with no gene match: 5. This CDR3 is built from 16 residues. CDR1 and CDR2 (germline): KGHSH, LQKENI. CDR3 region: CASSPLGQGPQETQYF. CDR3 DNA sequence: TGTGCCAGCTCACCCTTGGGACAGGGGCCCCAAGAGACCCAGTACTTC.

The V call is TRBV7-8, the J call TRBJ2-7; TRBD1 matches 7 bases. Per germline, CDR1 SGHVS and CDR2 FQNEAQ. The CDR3 consists of 14 residues. Trimming cost V 1 base and J 5 bases; bases outside gene matches: 5. Here the CDR3 DNA reads TGTGCCAGCAGCTTAGGGGGGACAGCCCACGAGCAGTACTTC. This codes for CASSLGGTAHEQYF.

This clone came up a few times. The chain has TRBV7-2 and TRBJ2-5; D is perhaps TRBD2 (6 bases). The CDR3 is 14 amino acids. CDR1 is SGHTA, CDR2 FQGNSA, per germline. V dropped 1 base and J dropped 1 base, with 7 bases sitting between them. The CDR3 coding sequence is TGTGCCAGCAGCTTAGTGGGGGGCCAAGAGACCCAGTACTTC. Protein: CASSLVGGQETQYF.

The chain carries TRBV10-3 and TRBJ2-1, with 10 bases identical to TRBD2. This CDR3 spans 19 amino acids. With V trimmed by 4 bases and J by 4 bases, 16 bases remained unmatched. Germline loops: CDR1 ENHRY, CDR2 SYGVKD. DNA for the CDR3: TGTGCCATCAGTGGTGGGATAGCGGGGGGCAGTCCCCTATACAATGAGCAGTTCTTC. Amino acid sequence: CAISGGIAGGSPLYNEQFF.

The chain has TRBV5-4 and TRBJ1-4, with a weak D call TRBD1 (6 bases). The germline V and J ends were trimmed by 0 bases and 6 bases, with 12 bases remaining between them. CDR3 length equals 15 residues. Germline loops: CDR1 SGHNT, CDR2 YYREEE (reference sequence). The CDR3 here is CASSLGGRGDEKLFF. In DNA, the CDR3 is TGTGCCAGCAGCTTGGGCGGCAGGGGAGATGAAAAACTGTTTTTT.

The rearrangement uses TRBV9 and TRBJ2-1; a weak D match, TRBD2 (5 bases). In germline, CDR1 is SGDLS, CDR2 YYNGEE. This CDR3 comprises 15 residues. The ends were cut back, 0 bases at V and 3 bases at J, with 10 bases in the middle. CDR3 in amino acids: CASSVEGVGYNEQFF. In DNA form, the CDR3 reads TGTGCCAGCAGCGTAGAGGGAGTCGGCTACAATGAGCAGTTCTTC.

The genes are TRBV4-3 and TRBJ2-3; 9 bases line up with TRBD2. With 2 bases clipped from V and 0 bases from J, the junction kept 12 bases outside the gene matches. The V gene's germline CDR1 is LGHNA and CDR2 YSLEER. This CDR3 has 19 residues. CDR3 residues: CASSQRGAGGLASTDTQYF. CDR3 nucleotide sequence: TGCGCCAGCAGCCAACGAGGGGCGGGGGGGCTTGCTAGCACAGATACGCAGTATTTT.

The chain combines TRBV18 with TRBJ2-7; TRBD1 matches at 8 bases. V trimming: 1 base; J trimming: 6 bases; junction bases outside the gene matches: 8. The CDR3 has 15 amino acids. Germline assignment: CDR1 KGHSH and CDR2 LQKENI. The CDR3 DNA sequence: TGTGCCAGCTCACCACTGGGGACAGGCCCTGGCGAGCAGTACTTC. Translation: CASSPLGTGPGEQYF. The entire variable domain, with the rest obtained from reference TRBV18 and TRBJ2-7, is as follows: NAGVMQNPRHLVRRRGQEARLRCSPMKGHSHVYWYRQLPEEGLKFMVYLQKENIIDESGMPKERFSAEFPKEGPSILRIQQVVRGDSAAYFCASSPLGTGPGEQYFGPGTRLTVT.